What follows describes a single T cell receptor beta chain. Terminally differentiated effector memory CD45RA+ cells were left out of the naive CD8 fraction, which was CD45RO-negative and positively selected for CCR7. This CDR3 is 17 amino acids long. With V trimmed by 6 bases and J by 6 bases, 16 bases remained unmatched. Germline values: CDR1 SGHRS, CDR2 YFSETQ. The method was immunoSEQ multiplex PCR; TCRdb's version includes in-frame clones alone and lacks a portion of them. The repertoire holds about 2.2 million clones, with just over 90% as singletons. The data were taken from a study of shared clonotypes between healthy human individuals.

The receptor's source is a man aged 18 to 30 in good health. Some clones in this sample may be carry-over from other donors' samples. The material sequenced was naive CD8+ T cells from PBMCs. The chain links TRBV5-1 to TRBJ2-1; 9 bases are shared with TRBD2. The CDR3 nucleotides are TGCGCCAGCACCATGGGGAGGCGGGAGGGCCCTATCAATGAGCAGTTCTTC. It translates to CASTMGRREGPINEQFF.